The entry below gives a single T cell receptor beta chain sequence along with its context. Its specificity is not known. The CDR3 length is 12 residues. Trimming stripped 0 bases from V and 12 bases from J, with 11 bases between. Looked up from germline, CDR1 is GTSNPN and CDR2 is SVGIG (reference sequence). Primers used in a second PCR of about 6 to 11 cycles were a sample-barcoded 5' primer and a J-beta primer mix. One entry per CDR3 protein results from TCRdb running MiXCR on the 5' RACE reads. The sample includes around 1.5 million distinct CDR3 sequences, around two fifths of them seen just once. Every sample had a minimum of 6.5 million PBMCs isolated. This sample is part of a study of blood T cells in healthy people across ages. Regarding the study as a whole: Donor CMV infection status was unknown, possibly confounding age-related changes in expanded clonotypes.

The genes are TRBV30 and TRBJ1-4; D remains ambiguous. Sequenced: blood. This clonotype originated in a young woman in good health. In DNA form, the CDR3 reads TGTGCCTGGAGTGTATCCCGTCCTGAACTGTTTTTT. This gives the protein CAWSVSRPELFF.